The 9 T cell receptor beta chains below all came from one sample that was sequenced in a study of regulatory T cells in long-lasting Graves disease. Library construction for TCR beta used iRepertoire HTBI primers and Arm-PCR of CDR3 regions. In TCRdb, the multiplex PCR reads were re-called with MiXCR into one record per CDR3 protein. The sample includes roughly 490,000 distinct CDR3 sequences, 20% to 25% of them seen just once. Noted time point: persistent/refractory GD, antithyroid drugs over 5 years with positive TRAb. PBMC RNA served as the TCR library source. The specimen comprised peripheral blood mononuclear cells (PBMCs), sampled when the disease was refractory, from a patient treated with antithyroid drugs. The receptor source for this set is a female donor with Graves disease.

The chain is built from TRBV5-1 and TRBJ1-1; D call uncertain. V lost 6 bases and J lost 2, with 14 bases in between. This CDR3 comprises 14 residues. Germline V gene lookup returns CDR1 SGHRS and CDR2 YFSETQ. This chain's CDR3 is CASNPERLNTEAFF. CDR3 coding DNA: TGCGCCAGCAACCCGGAGAGGTTAAACACTGAAGCTTTCTTT.

This clonotype was detected ten times or more. V and J are TRBV12-3 or TRBV12-4 and TRBJ1-5; TRBD1 matches at 7 bases. V was clipped by 3 bases and J by 9 bases; unmatched bases: 11. This CDR3 is 15 amino acids long. CDR3 sequence: CASSLDRGRQGPQHF. The CDR3 DNA reads as TGTGCCAGCAGTTTGGACCGGGGCAGACAGGGGCCCCAGCATTTT.

The V and J genes are TRBV20-1 and TRBJ2-3, with no clear D. This CDR3 contains 14 residues. Trimming left V 7 bases short and J 6 bases short, with 20 bases between. The germline CDR1 and CDR2 sequences are DFQATT and SNEGSKA (reference sequence). The CDR3 region has the DNA TGCAGTGTTCGGGTCGCATCAGAGTCCGATACGCAGTATTTT. This translates into CSVRVASESDTQYF.

The chain joins TRBV12-3 or TRBV12-4 to TRBJ1-5; D is possibly TRBD1 (5 bases). This CDR3 has 16 amino acids. V lost 1 base, J lost 3 bases, and 13 bases lay in between. CDR3: CASSLGGGTDNQPQHF. In nucleotides, the CDR3 is TGTGCCAGCAGTTTAGGGGGGGGGACGGACAATCAGCCCCAGCATTTT.

This clonotype has only a few counts. V gene TRBV9 combines with J gene TRBJ2-5; TRBD2 might be the D (6 bases). Trimming left V 4 bases short and J 0 bases short, with 19 bases between. CDR1 and CDR2 from the germline V gene are SGDLS and YYNGEE. The CDR3 has 17 residues. CDR3 protein: CASSQLVLASYQETQYF. The CDR3 DNA sequence: TGTGCCAGCAGCCAATTGGTACTAGCTTCGTACCAAGAGACCCAGTACTTC.

This clonotype has more than one count but fewer than ten. V is TRBV20-1 and J is TRBJ2-7; 11 nucleotides line up with TRBD2. The CDR3 sequence is 13 residues long. Trimming took 6 bases from V and 4 from J; bases not matched to a gene: 5. The germline V gene has CDR1 DFQATT and CDR2 SNEGSKA (reference sequence). In nucleotides, the CDR3 is TGCAGTGCGTGGGGACTAGCGGCTTACGAGCAGTACTTC. It is translated as CSAWGLAAYEQYF.

This clonotype was recorded at least ten times. The chain employs TRBV2 and TRBJ1-5; 8 bases agree with TRBD1. Germline lookup yields CDR1 SNHLY and CDR2 FYNNEI. The CDR3 covers 14 residues. The junction had 2 bases not matched to a gene; V was cut back by 3 bases and J by 4 bases. The CDR3 DNA reads as TGTGCCAGCAGTGATAGGACAGGGAATCAGCCCCAGCATTTT. This encodes CASSDRTGNQPQHF.

The rearrangement uses TRBV5-1 and TRBJ1-6, with unresolved D. Germline CDR1 SGHRS, CDR2 YFSETQ. V dropped 0 bases and J dropped 10 bases, with 8 bases sitting between them. The CDR3 is 13 amino acids. CDR3 nucleotide sequence: TGCGCCAGCAGCTTGGTCTCGGGCTCACCCCTCCACTTT. Translation gives CASSLVSGSPLHF. Together with reference TRBV5-1 and TRBJ1-6, the CDR3 gives the full variable domain: KAGVTQTPRYLIKTRGQQVTLSCSPISGHRSVSWYQQTPGQGLQFLFEYFSETQRNKGNFPGRFSGRQFSNSRSEMNVSTLELGDSALYLCASSLVSGSPLHFGNGTRLTVT.

This clonotype has at least ten counts. The chain links TRBV28 to TRBJ2-7; the D gene could be TRBD1 or TRBD2 (6 bases each). CDR3 length: 15 amino acids. Germline V gene sequence: CDR1 MDHEN, CDR2 SYDVKM. Trimming removed 1 base at V and 0 bases at J, with 10 bases between. The CDR3 DNA follows: TGTGCCAGCAGTTTATATCCGGGGGCCTCCTACGAGCAGTACTTC. Protein product: CASSLYPGASYEQYF.